These 32 T cell receptor beta chains were sequenced from one sample in a study of radiotherapy plus CTLA-4 blockade in lung cancer. TCRdb's table, derived via immunoSEQ multiplex PCR, lists solely in-frame clones and lacks some. This repertoire shows 90,000 to 100,000 clones, approximately 82% found once; its top ten account for over 20%. Material: peripheral blood, obtained from a patient treated with radiotherapy plus ipilimumab. The receptors here all came from a human donor with non-small cell lung cancer that progressed on radiotherapy plus ipilimumab.

The chain joins TRBV28 to TRBJ1-2; no clear D gene. CDR3 length: 13 residues. Trimming shortened V by 6 bases and J by 0 bases, and 8 bases separated the two germline ends. Germline-derived CDR1 and CDR2 are MDHEN and SYDVKM. CDR3 DNA sequence: TGTGCCAGCAGAGGCCTAGCTAACTATGGCTACACCTTC. The encoded protein is CASRGLANYGYTF.

Turning to this clone: Other DNA sequences in this specimen translate into the identical CDR3. The CDR3 nucleotides are TGTGCCAGCAGTGAATTAGGAAACTACGAGCAGTACGTC. Protein product: CASSELGNYEQYV. J is TRBJ2-7 and V is TRBV6-1; D is unresolved. This CDR3 contains 13 residues. In germline, CDR1 is MNHNS, CDR2 SASEGT. Trimming took off 2 bases at V and 3 bases at J, with 8 bases between the two ends.

In this sample, this clone turned up once. The chain employs TRBV11-1 and TRBJ2-7; 8 bases align to TRBD1. The CDR3 spans 14 residues. Germline CDR1 reads SGHAT; CDR2 reads FQDESV (reference sequence). V shed 1 base and J 7 bases; nucleotides not matched to a gene: 6. The CDR3: CASSLDRGSDEQYF. In DNA, the CDR3 is TGTGCCAGCAGCTTAGACAGGGGGTCGGATGAGCAGTACTTC.

Points on this clone: The junction does not match germline at one end; this may be a read error. The chain links TRBV4-1 to TRBJ2-3; TRBD1 aligns across 7 bases. The length of the CDR3 is 15 residues. Germline CDR1 reads MGHRA; CDR2 reads YSYEKL. Here the CDR3 reads CASRQAAEGANTQYF. CDR3 in DNA: TGCGCCAGCAGACAAGCCGCCGAGGGGGCGAATACGCAGTATTTT.

V usage is TRBV11-2 and J usage is TRBJ2-1; D may be TRBD2 (6 bases). The CDR3 runs 15 residues. V lost 3 bases and J 8 bases, leaving 17 bases between the germline ends. The germline V gene has CDR1 SGHAT and CDR2 FQNNGV. As DNA, the CDR3 is TGTGCCAGCAGCTTCCGGAGTGGAGGGGCATATGAGCAGTTCTTC. This codes for CASSFRSGGAYEQFF.

The rearrangement uses TRBV10-2 and TRBJ1-2, with TRBD1 matching over 8 bases. CDR3 size: 13 residues. V was pared by 5 bases and J by 6 bases, with 5 bases of the junction left unmatched. Germline CDR1 reads WSHSY; CDR2 reads SAAADI. The CDR3 DNA follows: TGCGCCAGCAGTACGGACAGGGAACATGGCTACACCTTC. Its translation: CASSTDREHGYTF.

This clone has a single count. The V and J genes are TRBV2 and TRBJ2-2; 7 bases fit TRBD1. Germline lookup yields CDR1 SNHLY and CDR2 FYNNEI. The length of the CDR3 is 14 residues. The V and J ends lost 10 bases and 0 bases, in that order; junction bases with no gene match: 5. The CDR3 DNA follows: TGTGCCACAAAAGGGACAGCGAACACCGGGGAGCTGTTTTTT. Translated: CATKGTANTGELFF.

This clone was recorded only once. The V call is TRBV5-6, the J call TRBJ1-1, with TRBD1 matching over 10 bases. The CDR3 is 16 residues long. The ends lost 4 bases at V and 5 bases at J; junction bases unmatched: 11. The germline V gene encodes CDR1 SGHDT and CDR2 YYEEEE. The CDR3 sequence: CASSVAGQGRKTEAFF. The CDR3 nucleotides are TGTGCCAGCAGCGTGGCGGGACAGGGGCGTAAAACTGAAGCTTTCTTT.

The V gene is TRBV27, the J gene TRBJ1-1, with unresolved D. Germline V gene lookup returns CDR1 MNHEY and CDR2 SMNVEV (reference sequence). The CDR3 loop spans 13 amino acids. V was clipped by 3 bases and J by 1 base, with 6 bases between them. The CDR3 sequence is CASSFAGNTEAFF. The DNA for the CDR3 is TGTGCCAGCAGTTTTGCAGGGAACACTGAAGCTTTCTTT.

The V and J genes are TRBV28 and TRBJ1-1, with TRBD1 as a possible D gene (6 bases). Germline lookup yields CDR1 MDHEN and CDR2 SYDVKM. V lost 11 bases and J 3 bases, leaving 13 bases between the germline ends. The CDR3 consists of 12 residues. The CDR3 coding sequence is TGTGCCTGCATAGGGGGGCACACTGAAGCTTTCTTT. Protein: CACIGGHTEAFF.

The chain combines TRBV29-1 with TRBJ2-5, with 7 positions matching TRBD2. The CDR3 spans 12 residues. V gave up 3 bases and J gave up 5 bases; unmatched junction bases: 3. Germline V CDR1 and CDR2: SQVTM, ANQGSEA. DNA of the CDR3: TGCAGCGTTGAGCGGGAGTTGGAGACCCAGTACTTC. This sequence encodes CSVERELETQYF.

J is TRBJ1-1 and V is TRBV4-1, with a weak D call TRBD1 (5 bases). The V and J ends lost 3 bases and 10 bases respectively, with 18 bases between them. The V gene's germline CDR1 is MGHRA and CDR2 YSYEKL. This CDR3 is built from 14 residues. CDR3 sequence: CASSQRTSGFGAFF. The DNA of the CDR3 is TGCGCCAGCAGCCAGAGGACATCTGGCTTCGGAGCTTTCTTT.

This chain uses TRBV11-2 with TRBJ2-5; tentatively, D is TRBD1 (6 bases). Trimming shortened V by 8 bases and J by 0 bases, and 13 bases separated the two germline ends. CDR3 length equals 14 residues. Germline assignment: CDR1 SGHAT and CDR2 FQNNGV. The chain's CDR3 is CASDEGHHQETQYF. The CDR3 DNA reads as TGTGCCAGCGACGAGGGACACCACCAAGAGACCCAGTACTTC. Based on the CDR3 plus reference TRBV11-2 and TRBJ2-5, the full variable domain is EAGVAQSPRYKIIEKRQSVAFWCNPISGHATLYWYQQILGQGPKLLIQFQNNGVVDDSQLPKDRFSAERLKGVDSTLKIQPAKLEDSAVYLCASDEGHHQETQYFGPGTRLLVL.

This clone has a single count. The chain has TRBV4-1 and TRBJ2-1; 12 nucleotides match TRBD2. Germline trimming cut 4 bases from V and 5 bases from J; bases unmatched to any gene: 3. Germline lookup yields CDR1 MGHRA and CDR2 YSYEKL. The CDR3 is made up of 15 amino acids. The CDR3 nucleotides are TGCGCCAGCAGCCCGACTAGCGGGAGACACAATGAGCAGTTCTTC. This translates into CASSPTSGRHNEQFF.

The table lists this clone with a count of one. The chain couples TRBV27 to TRBJ2-1; possibly TRBD1 for D (6 bases). The length of the CDR3 is 15 residues. Trimming pared 2 bases from V and 6 bases from J, leaving 14 bases between. Per the germline V gene, CDR1 is MNHEY and CDR2 is SMNVEV (reference sequence). CDR3 coding DNA: TGTGCCAGCAGTTTAGCCGGGACAACAGGCAATGAGCAGTTCTTC. Protein: CASSLAGTTGNEQFF.

The chain uses TRBV9 and TRBJ2-2; 7 bases map to TRBD1. The CDR3 has 18 residues. Germline CDR1 reads SGDLS; CDR2 reads YYNGEE. V shed 0 bases and J 0 bases; nucleotides not matched to a gene: 8. CDR3 sequence reads: CASSVDRKQGPNTGELFF. The CDR3 DNA is TGTGCCAGCAGCGTAGACCGAAAACAGGGGCCGAACACCGGGGAGCTGTTTTTT.

As for this clone: Additional DNA sequences in this sample encode the identical CDR3. The V call is TRBV7-3, the J call TRBJ2-7; 7 bases match TRBD1. The length of the CDR3 is 15 residues. The germline V gene has CDR1 SGHTA and CDR2 FQGTGA. The trim removed 4 bases at V and 3 bases at J, leaving 9 bases unmatched. The CDR3 spells CASSYGPGQNYEQYF. The CDR3 DNA follows: TGTGCCAGCAGCTACGGCCCGGGACAGAACTACGAGCAGTACTTC. The variable domain in full, with the rest retrieved from reference TRBV7-3 and TRBJ2-7, is GAGVSQTPSNKVTEKGKYVELRCDPISGHTALYWYRQSLGQGPEFLIYFQGTGAADDSGLPNDRFFAVRPEGSVSTLKIQRTERGDSAVYLCASSYGPGQNYEQYFGPGTRLTVT.

The V gene is TRBV7-8, the J gene TRBJ1-3, with D possibly matching TRBD1 (5 bases). Trimming cost V 5 bases and J 0 bases, with 11 bases left between them. In germline, CDR1 is SGHVS, CDR2 FQNEAQ. The CDR3 extends over 15 amino acids. CDR3 loop: CASSRGTDSGNTIYF. The CDR3, as DNA: TGTGCCAGCAGCCGAGGGACGGACTCTGGAAACACCATATATTTT.

The chain employs TRBV18 and TRBJ2-5, with D possibly matching TRBD1 (6 bases). Trimming left V 2 bases short and J 5 bases short, with 12 bases between. The CDR3 spans 14 residues. CDR1 is KGHSH, CDR2 LQKENI, per germline. CDR3 coding DNA: TGTGCCAGCTCACCAACAGGGAGTTGGGAGACCCAGTACTTC. It yields the protein CASSPTGSWETQYF. Based on the CDR3 plus reference TRBV18 and TRBJ2-5, the full variable domain is NAGVMQNPRHLVRRRGQEARLRCSPMKGHSHVYWYRQLPEEGLKFMVYLQKENIIDESGMPKERFSAEFPKEGPSILRIQQVVRGDSAAYFCASSPTGSWETQYFGPGTRLLVL.

This chain connects TRBV6-5 to TRBJ2-5; no clear D gene. This CDR3 has 13 amino acids. The V gene lost 7 bases and the J gene lost 4 bases, with 13 bases spanning the gap. Germline values: CDR1 MNHEY, CDR2 SVGAGI. CDR3 sequence reads: CASTRSDRETQYF. CDR3 coding DNA: TGTGCCAGCACCCGCAGCGATCGAGAGACCCAGTACTTC.

This rearrangement joins TRBV11-2 to TRBJ1-1; TRBD1 matches at 10 bases. With V trimmed by 4 bases and J by 5 bases, 10 bases remained unmatched. CDR1 and CDR2 from the germline V gene are SGHAT and FQNNGV. The CDR3 runs 16 residues. CDR3 nucleotides: TGTGCCAGCAGCTCTTCCAGGGGACAGGGGAGGACTGAAGCTTTCTTT. Amino acids: CASSSSRGQGRTEAFF.

The gene calls are TRBV28 and TRBJ1-2; D call uncertain. Germline V gene data show CDR1 as MDHEN and CDR2 as SYDVKM. V gave up 7 bases and J gave up 8 bases, with 17 bases separating them. The CDR3 spans 13 residues. The CDR3, as DNA: TGTGCCAGCAATAGCCAGGCCATAGGAGGCTACACCTTC. This sequence encodes CASNSQAIGGYTF.

A single count supports this clone. The chain links TRBV7-9 to TRBJ1-2, with D tentatively TRBD1 (6 bases). Deletions cut 1 base from V and 12 bases from J, with 12 bases between. Looked up from germline, CDR1 is SEHNR and CDR2 is FQNEAQ (reference sequence). The CDR3 extends over 12 amino acids. The CDR3 loop is CASSLVRGSHTF. DNA of the CDR3: TGTGCCAGCAGCTTAGTCAGGGGAAGTCACACCTTC.

The chain has TRBV6-1 and TRBJ2-7; perhaps TRBD2 as D (7 bases). V was cut by 4 bases and J by 7 bases, with 20 bases left in between. This CDR3 is 15 amino acids long. Germline-derived CDR1 and CDR2 are MNHNS and SASEGT. CDR3 loop: CASSAIRGARFEQYF. The CDR3 region has the DNA TGTGCCAGCAGTGCGATACGGGGGGCAAGGTTTGAGCAGTACTTC.

The chain joins TRBV29-1 to TRBJ2-3; D gene unclear. The CDR3 is 15 amino acids. Germline V gene sequence: CDR1 SQVTM, CDR2 ANQGSEA. V was cut by 6 bases and J by 0 bases, with 16 bases left in between. Here the CDR3 reads CSVRIFHGSTDTQYF. The CDR3 region has the DNA TGCAGCGTCAGAATCTTTCACGGTAGCACAGATACGCAGTATTTT.

This clone was seen only once. V usage is TRBV5-1 and J usage is TRBJ1-5; 7 bases align to TRBD1. Germline lookup yields CDR1 SGHRS and CDR2 YFSETQ. The J segment lost 2 bases and the V segment lost 0 bases, leaving 2 bases of the junction unmatched. The CDR3 has 15 amino acids. The CDR3 coding sequence is TGCGCCAGCAGCTTGGAGGGGGCGCGCAATCAGCCCCAGCATTTT. As protein: CASSLEGARNQPQHF. The whole variable domain, remainder taken from reference TRBV5-1 and TRBJ1-5, is KAGVTQTPRYLIKTRGQQVTLSCSPISGHRSVSWYQQTPGQGLQFLFEYFSETQRNKGNFPGRFSGRQFSNSRSEMNVSTLELGDSALYLCASSLEGARNQPQHFGDGTRLSIL.

The chain recombines TRBV30 with TRBJ1-1, with D possibly being TRBD1 (6 bases). Trimming left V 5 bases short and J 11 bases short, with 12 bases between. The CDR3 covers 10 residues. Looked up from germline, CDR1 is GTSNPN and CDR2 is SVGIG (reference sequence). The CDR3 protein is CAWGGPAAFF. DNA for the CDR3: TGTGCCTGGGGGGGCCCGGCCGCTTTCTTT.

V gene TRBV6-5 combines with J gene TRBJ2-2; a possible D gene is TRBD1 (6 bases). The CDR3 spans 13 residues. V lost 8 bases to trimming and J lost 6 bases, with 13 bases between them. CDR1 is MNHEY and CDR2 is SVGAGI in the germline V gene. The CDR3 reads CASEGVAAGELFF. CDR3 in DNA: TGTGCCAGCGAGGGGGTGGCCGCCGGGGAGCTGTTTTTT.

CDR3 nucleotides: TGTGCCAGCAGTGAAAGGCGCCGAACCGTCCACGAGCAGTACTTC. Its protein is CASSERRRTVHEQYF. The genes are TRBV6-1 and TRBJ2-7, with D unclear. Germline values: CDR1 MNHNS, CDR2 SASEGT. There are 15 residues in the CDR3. Trimming cost V 2 bases and J 5 bases, with 16 bases left between them.

J is TRBJ1-2 and V is TRBV7-3; TRBD1 matches at 7 bases. Germline V gene lookup returns CDR1 SGHTA and CDR2 FQGTGA. V shed 1 base and J 6 bases; nucleotides not matched to a gene: 2. The CDR3 runs 13 residues. The CDR3: CASSLKQGHGYTF. In DNA, the CDR3 is TGTGCCAGCAGCTTAAAACAGGGGCATGGCTACACCTTC.

The chain carries TRBV7-2 and TRBJ1-5, with D uncertain. The CDR3 contains 15 residues. The germline gives CDR1 SGHTA, CDR2 FQGNSA. Between the trimmed V and J ends, which lost 1 base and 7 bases, there was a span of 14 bases. CDR3 loop: CASSLVRQMGQPQHF. CDR3 nucleotides: TGTGCCAGCAGCTTAGTTAGGCAAATGGGGCAGCCCCAGCATTTT.

V gene TRBV9 combines with J gene TRBJ2-1; 10 bases are shared with TRBD2. V was pared by 2 bases and J by 5 bases, with 4 bases of the junction left unmatched. The CDR3 loop spans 15 amino acids. From germline, CDR1 is SGDLS and CDR2 YYNGEE. The CDR3 region is CASSVSSGGHNEQFF. The CDR3 DNA follows: TGTGCCAGCAGCGTTTCTAGCGGGGGTCACAATGAGCAGTTCTTC.